This paragraph covers one T cell receptor (beta chain) sequence. Its target is not known. The entry originates in a study of cytomegalovirus exposure and HLA in healthy donors. Study-wide points: High sensitivity and specificity were reportedly achieved when the classifier diagnosed cytomegalovirus status. Under in vitro conditions, a few CMV-associated chains were confirmed as specific for CMV antigens. Rarity characterized most TCR sequences, yet some public TCRs appeared in many donors. A list of 150 or so TCR beta chains associated with cytomegalovirus was given.

Only in-frame clones appear in the TCRdb table, and some are missing; sequencing was by immunoSEQ multiplex PCR. There are approximately 160,000 clones in the sample; about 95% occur only once, and 0.89% lies in the top ten. With V trimmed by 4 bases and J by 3 bases, 10 bases remained unmatched. The germline V gene encodes CDR1 LGHNA and CDR2 YNFKEQ. The CDR3 sequence is 17 residues long. This clonotype originated in a woman in her late teens or twenties in good health and CMV-seronegative. Sample: PBMCs. The rearrangement uses TRBV4-2 and TRBJ1-3; 9 nucleotides match TRBD1. The CDR3 DNA reads as TGTGCCAGCAGCCCCGAAGGACAGGGGCTTTTTGGAAACACCATATATTTT. The encoded protein is CASSPEGQGLFGNTIYF.